This is a list of T cell receptor beta chains from one sample in a study of cytomegalovirus exposure and HLA in healthy donors. The assay was immunoSEQ multiplex PCR, and TCRdb's table has in-frame clones only and misses some. The table lists 150,000 to 200,000 clones, about four fifths of them singletons, with approximately 0.25% in the top ten. The sample comprised PBMCs. The receptor source for this set is a boy younger than 18 in good health and CMV-seronegative. The CDR3 runs from the conserved cysteine through the conserved F or W. A D gene is named only where the DNA matches it firmly. Expanded clones get a size class; other rows say once, few or many, or leave the size out.

V,length,J,size,D,DNA,CDR3
TRBV30,16,TRBJ2-7,NA,NA,TGTGCCTGGAGTCCCATAGGGGGGGGAGGGAGATACGAGCAGTACTTC,CAWSPIGGGGRYEQYF
TRBV9,13,TRBJ2-1,NA,NA,TGTGCCAGCAGCGTAGGGGAGGTCAATGAGCAGTTCTTC,CASSVGEVNEQFF
TRBV11-2,15,TRBJ2-1,once,NA,TGTGCCAGCAGCTTAACGGTCGCGGGGTACAATGAGCAGTTCTTC,CASSLTVAGYNEQFF
TRBV5-1,16,TRBJ2-5,NA,TRBD2,TGCGCCAGCAGCTCCGACCGGACTAGCGGGGCCTCAACCCAGTACTTC,CASSSDRTSGASTQYF
TRBV9,15,TRBJ1-2,NA,TRBD1,TGTGCCAGCAGCGCAAGCACCGGGACAGACTATGGCTACACCTTC,CASSASTGTDYGYTF
TRBV28,16,TRBJ2-2,NA,TRBD2,TGTGCCAGCAGTTTTCGGTCTAGCGGGCGCACCGGGGAGCTGTTTTTT,CASSFRSSGRTGELFF
TRBV7-9,14,TRBJ2-1,NA,NA,TGTGCCAGCTCCCGCGGAGGATCCTACAATGAGCAGTTCTTC,CASSRGGSYNEQFF
TRBV30,13,TRBJ1-2,NA,TRBD1,TGTGCCCGGTTGACAGGGGGCGTGAATGGCTACACCTTC,CARLTGGVNGYTF
TRBV19,16,TRBJ2-3,NA,TRBD2,TGTGCCAGTAGTTTTACTAGCGGGAGTATGGGAGATACGCAGTATTTT,CASSFTSGSMGDTQYF
TRBV5-1,14,TRBJ2-3,NA,NA,TGCGCCAGCAGCTTGGTGCAGGTGGCAGATACGCAGTATTTT,CASSLVQVADTQYF
TRBV19,15,TRBJ2-3,NA,TRBD1,TGTGCCAGTAGTGGGACAGGGGGCGCGGGGAATACGCAGTATTTT,CASSGTGGAGNTQYF
TRBV6-4,15,TRBJ1-1,NA,NA,TGTGCCAGCAGTGAAGAGGGGACACCGAACACTGAAGCTTTCTTT,CASSEEGTPNTEAFF
TRBV19,15,TRBJ1-2,NA,NA,TGTGCCAGTAGTTTTCGGGACACGTTGAACTATGGCTACACCTTC,CASSFRDTLNYGYTF
TRBV4-1,13,TRBJ2-2,NA,NA,TGCGCCAGCAGCCATTTAAACACCGGGGAGCTGTTTTTT,CASSHLNTGELFF
TRBV7-9,13,TRBJ1-1,once,NA,TGTGCCAGCACCCTCGGGGGACACACTGAAGCTTTCTTT,CASTLGGHTEAFF
TRBV19,15,TRBJ2-7,NA,TRBD2,TGTGCCAGTAGTTCCTTCGGGGGGAGGAACTACGAGCAGTACTTC,CASSSFGGRNYEQYF
TRBV5-1,16,TRBJ2-2,NA,TRBD2,TGCGCCAGCAGCCCCGGGACTAGAGGGAACACCGGGGAGCTGTTTTTT,CASSPGTRGNTGELFF
TRBV6-1,17,TRBJ1-4,few,NA,TGTGCCAGCAGTGAAGGAGGGGCGGGGGCAACTAATGAAAAACTGTTTTTT,CASSEGGAGATNEKLFF
TRBV5-6,16,TRBJ1-4,NA,TRBD1,TGTGCCAGCAGCTTGGGCTCGGGACAGGGAGGAGAAAAACTGTTTTTT,CASSLGSGQGGEKLFF
TRBV7-6,14,TRBJ2-2,NA,TRBD1,TGTGCCAGCAGCTTAGGGACAGGGACCGGGGAGCTGTTTTTT,CASSLGTGTGELFF
TRBV7-9,15,TRBJ1-4,NA,NA,TGTGCCAGCAGCCACGGCGGGCTAACTAATGAAAAACTGTTTTTT,CASSHGGLTNEKLFF
TRBV4-3,16,TRBJ1-1,few,NA,TGCGCCAGCAGCCAAGATCTGGGCCTCCGGCCCGCTGAAGCTTTCTTT,CASSQDLGLRPAEAFF
TRBV9,15,TRBJ2-2,NA,NA,TGTGCCAGCAGCGTCGGGGTACGGGGGACCGGGGAGCTGTTTTTT,CASSVGVRGTGELFF
TRBV6-5,14,TRBJ1-1,NA,NA,TGTGCCAGCAGCGCAGGGACTATAAACACTGAAGCTTTCTTT,CASSAGTINTEAFF
TRBV5-1,15,TRBJ1-1,NA,NA,TGCGCCAGCAGCTTGGACGGACAGCGTGCCACTGAAGCTTTCTTT,CASSLDGQRATEAFF
TRBV28,16,TRBJ2-1,NA,TRBD2,TGTGCCAGCAGCCCCTCATTACTAGCGGTATACAATGAGCAGTTCTTC,CASSPSLLAVYNEQFF
TRBV15,13,TRBJ2-7,NA,NA,TGTGCCACCAGCAGAGGAGTTACCTACGAGCAGTACTTC,CATSRGVTYEQYF
TRBV6-5,15,TRBJ2-7,NA,TRBD1,TGTGCCAGCACTATAGACAGGGGGAGCTCCTACGAGCAGTACTTC,CASTIDRGSSYEQYF
TRBV28,14,TRBJ1-2,NA,NA,TGTGCCAGCAGTATTATCGGGACAATCTATGGCTACACCTTC,CASSIIGTIYGYTF
TRBV13,16,TRBJ2-3,NA,NA,TGTGCCAGCAGCGCCGCCCTGGCGGGGGCGACAGATACGCAGTATTTT,CASSAALAGATDTQYF
TRBV6-1,14,TRBJ1-6,NA,NA,TGTGCCAGCAGAGCACAGTCGGGGAATTCACCCCTCCACTTT,CASRAQSGNSPLHF
TRBV7-9,14,TRBJ2-7,NA,TRBD1,TGTGCCAGCAGCTTCCCGGGACAGGGTAACGAGCAGTACTTC,CASSFPGQGNEQYF
TRBV28,13,TRBJ2-7,few,NA,TGTGCCAGCATAAGTCCAGGGAAGTACGAGCAGTACTTC,CASISPGKYEQYF
TRBV7-2,17,TRBJ2-1,NA,TRBD1,TGTGCCAGCAGCTTAACCCCCCGGACAGGGTCTTGGGATGAGCAGTTCTTC,CASSLTPRTGSWDEQFF
TRBV5-4,15,TRBJ2-7,NA,TRBD2,TGTGCCAGCAGCCTTAGCGGGGGGGCAACCTACGAGCAGTACTTC,CASSLSGGATYEQYF
TRBV5-6,16,TRBJ2-7,few,NA,TGTGCCAGCAGCAGACTGCTTACCAGTCGAGCCTACGAGCAGTACTTC,CASSRLLTSRAYEQYF
TRBV30,14,TRBJ1-2,NA,TRBD1,TGTGCCTGGATAAGGGACAGGGTAGGCTATGGCTACACCTTC,CAWIRDRVGYGYTF
TRBV6-1,15,TRBJ2-7,NA,NA,TGTGCCAGCAGTGAAGTAGTTGAGAGCTCCTACGAGCAGTACTTC,CASSEVVESSYEQYF
TRBV11-2,13,TRBJ2-5,NA,NA,TGTGCCAGCAGCCGCGGGACTCAAGAGACCCAGTACTTC,CASSRGTQETQYF
TRBV5-4,14,TRBJ1-1,NA,TRBD1,TGTGCCAGCAGCCGACAGGGCATGAACACTGAAGCTTTCTTT,CASSRQGMNTEAFF
TRBV28,15,TRBJ2-2,NA,TRBD2,TGTGCCAGCAGTTTAGGAGCGGGAGTCGTCCGGGAGCTGTTTTTT,CASSLGAGVVRELFF
TRBV30,11,TRBJ2-5,few,NA,TGTGCCTGGAGTGTACTAGAGACCCAGTACTTC,CAWSVLETQYF
TRBV5-1,13,TRBJ1-2,NA,NA,TGCGCCAGCAGCTTGGGAGACAGCTATGGCTACACCTTC,CASSLGDSYGYTF
TRBV2,14,TRBJ1-2,NA,TRBD1,TGTGCCAGCAGGCTCCAGGGACAGACCTATGGCTACACCTTC,CASRLQGQTYGYTF
TRBV5-1,14,TRBJ2-5,NA,NA,TGCGCCAGCAGCTTGGGACTGGGGGGAGAGACCCAGTACTTC,CASSLGLGGETQYF
TRBV7-9,14,TRBJ2-2,NA,NA,TGTGCCAGCACCTTCCCACAGAACACCGGGGAGCTGTTTTTT,CASTFPQNTGELFF
TRBV5-1,17,TRBJ1-4,few,NA,TGCGCCAGCAGCTTGATGTCGGGGGGAGACCGCAGTGAAAAACTGTTTTTT,CASSLMSGGDRSEKLFF